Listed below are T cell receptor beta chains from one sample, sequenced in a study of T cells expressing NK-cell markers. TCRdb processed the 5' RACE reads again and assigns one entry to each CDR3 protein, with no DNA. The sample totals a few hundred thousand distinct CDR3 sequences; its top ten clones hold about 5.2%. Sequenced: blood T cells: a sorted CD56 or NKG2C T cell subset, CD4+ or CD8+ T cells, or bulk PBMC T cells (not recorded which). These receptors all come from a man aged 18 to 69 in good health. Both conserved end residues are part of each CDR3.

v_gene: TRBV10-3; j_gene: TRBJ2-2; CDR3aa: CASAAGAMAGELFF
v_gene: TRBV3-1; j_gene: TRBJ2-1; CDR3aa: CASSIGTSGGRRNEQFF
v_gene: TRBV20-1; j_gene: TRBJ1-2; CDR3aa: CSGGTGYGYTF
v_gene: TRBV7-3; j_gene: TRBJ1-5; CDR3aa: CASSSGPNQPQHF
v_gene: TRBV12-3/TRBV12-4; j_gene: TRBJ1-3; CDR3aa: CASSLPTGALTSGNTIYF
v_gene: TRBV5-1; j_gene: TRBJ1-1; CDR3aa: CASSWDQGAGSTEAFF
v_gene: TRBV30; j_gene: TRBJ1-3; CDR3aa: CAWSGGLFGNTIYF
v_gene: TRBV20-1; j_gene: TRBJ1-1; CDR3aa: CSARTGQRNTEAFF
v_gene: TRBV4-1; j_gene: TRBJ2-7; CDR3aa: CASSQVWAASYEQYF
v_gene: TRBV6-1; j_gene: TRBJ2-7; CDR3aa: CATLAGGNEQYF
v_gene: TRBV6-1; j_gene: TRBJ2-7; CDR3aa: CASSVYSRDGGPYEQYF